Listed here are 16 T cell receptor beta chains from one sample, sequenced in a study of graft-versus-host responses after intestinal transplantation. The assay was immunoSEQ multiplex PCR, and TCRdb's table has in-frame clones only and misses some. The table has roughly 45,000 clones, approximately 95% seen once; the top ten hold roughly 1.6%. The source was PBMCs, collected about 11 months after intestinal transplant. These receptors came from a human patient who received an intestinal transplant, so some T cells may come from the graft donor.

This clone has only a few counts. The chain recombines TRBV21-1 with TRBJ2-7; TRBD1, the table's D call, lacks a check against the DNA. TRBV21-1 is deemed a pseudogene. The CDR3 spans 17 residues. The CDR3 protein is CASSKAVGRNPSYEQYF. As DNA, the CDR3 is TGTGCCAGCAGCAAAGCCGTGGGCAGGAACCCCTCCTACGAGCAGTACTTC.

This clone was found a few times. The CDR3 DNA reads TGTGCCAGTAGTACTCCGCCGACTAGCGGGAGTTCCTACGAGCAGTACTTC. Amino acids: CASSTPPTSGSSYEQYF. This rearrangement joins TRBV19 to TRBJ2-7, with 12 bases identical to TRBD2. CDR3 length: 17 amino acids. CDR1 and CDR2 from the germline V gene are LNHDA and SQIVND (reference sequence). V dropped 4 bases and J dropped 1; count of bases not matched to a gene: 8.

The rearrangement uses TRBV15 and TRBJ1-1; D possibly corresponds to TRBD1 (5 bases). Trimming took 8 bases from V and 0 from J, leaving 16 bases between them. Germline V gene lookup returns CDR1 LNHNV and CDR2 YYDKDF (reference sequence). This CDR3 comprises 15 residues. CDR3 amino acids: CATLPGRQMNTEAFF. CDR3 DNA sequence: TGTGCCACCCTCCCGGGACGGCAGATGAACACTGAAGCTTTCTTT.

V gene TRBV12-2 combines with J gene TRBJ1-2. TRBV12-2 is described as a pseudogene. The CDR3 contains 17 residues. Written as DNA, the CDR3 is TGTGCAAGTCGCAAACGTATGGCTCCACGAAAGACCTATGGCTACACCTTC. It encodes CASRKRMAPRKTYGYTF.

This rearrangement joins TRBV27 to TRBJ1-2; 9 nucleotides agree with TRBD1. CDR3 size: 14 residues. The J segment lost 7 bases and the V segment lost 5 bases, leaving 8 bases of the junction unmatched. Looked up from germline, CDR1 is MNHEY and CDR2 is SMNVEV (reference sequence). In DNA form, the CDR3 reads TGTGCCAGCAGTCTGACCGGGACAGGGTCTGGCTACACCTTC. It specifies CASSLTGTGSGYTF.

The chain employs TRBV11-3 and TRBJ2-1; TRBD2 matches at 8 bases. The CDR3 length is 15 residues. Germline values: CDR1 SGHNT, CDR2 YENEEA. The J segment lost 7 bases and the V segment lost 1 base, leaving 6 bases of the junction unmatched. CDR3 nucleotides: TGTGCCAGCAGCTTAGGCGGGAGGCCCACTAATGAGCAGTTCTTC. Translated, it gives CASSLGGRPTNEQFF.

The V and J genes are TRBV27 and TRBJ1-4; 7 positions agree with TRBD1. CDR1 is MNHEY, CDR2 SMNVEV, per germline (reference sequence). V dropped 5 bases and J dropped 7; count of bases not matched to a gene: 10. The CDR3 sequence is 15 residues long. CDR3 in amino acids: CASSGEGAVAEKLFF. CDR3 coding DNA: TGTGCCAGCAGTGGAGAGGGGGCGGTGGCTGAAAAACTGTTTTTT. The full variable domain, its missing parts supplied by reference TRBV27 and TRBJ1-4, is EAQVTQNPRYLITVTGKKLTVTCSQNMNHEYMSWYRQDPGLGLRQIYYSMNVEVTDKGDVPEGYKVSRKEKRNFPLILESPSPNQTSLYFCASSGEGAVAEKLFFGSGTQLSVL.

This chain uses TRBV7-9 with TRBJ2-1; 7 positions match TRBD1. Looked up from germline, CDR1 is SEHNR and CDR2 is FQNEAQ (reference sequence). The V segment lost 5 bases and the J segment 6 bases; nucleotides outside the gene matches: 10. The CDR3 contains 15 residues. CDR3 nucleotide sequence: TGTGCCAGCAGCCCCAGACAGGGATCCGTCAATGAGCAGTTCTTC. The encoded protein is CASSPRQGSVNEQFF.

The chain has TRBV2 and TRBJ1-2; maybe TRBD1 (5 bases). V lost 8 bases and J 4 bases, leaving 17 bases between the germline ends. The CDR3 length is 14 residues. CDR1 is SNHLY, CDR2 FYNNEI, per germline. The CDR3 loop is CASPPIGAIYGYTF. The CDR3 DNA follows: TGTGCCAGCCCTCCCATAGGGGCCATCTATGGCTACACCTTC.

The chain employs TRBV19 and TRBJ1-5; D uncertain. The CDR3 contains 15 residues. With 5 bases removed from V and 0 bases from J, the gap between germline ends came to 11 bases. The germline CDR1 and CDR2 sequences are LNHDA and SQIVND (reference sequence). Written as DNA, the CDR3 is TGTGCCAGTAGTCCCAGGAGCAATAGCAATCAGCCCCAGCATTTT. Translation: CASSPRSNSNQPQHF.

This chain uses TRBV6-6 with TRBJ2-7, with 7 bases identical to TRBD2. CDR3 length equals 12 residues. The ends lost 10 bases at V and 3 bases at J; junction bases unmatched: 6. Germline-derived CDR1 and CDR2 are MNHNY and SVGAGI (reference sequence). The CDR3 DNA is TGTGCCATCGGGGGGTCTAACTACGAGCAGTACTTC. This translates into CAIGGSNYEQYF.

This chain connects TRBV4-1 to TRBJ2-3; 9 bases align to TRBD1. Germline V gives CDR1 MGHRA, CDR2 YSYEKL. CDR3 length: 15 residues. J was trimmed by 2 bases and V by 4 bases; bases with no gene match: 4. CDR3 region: CASSRGQGFTDTQYF. CDR3 nucleotides: TGCGCCAGCAGCCGAGGACAGGGGTTCACAGATACGCAGTATTTT.

This clone was seen a single time. The chain recombines TRBV29-1 with TRBJ2-7, with a weak D call TRBD1 (6 bases). This CDR3 has 13 residues. Germline V gene lookup returns CDR1 SQVTM and CDR2 ANQGSEA. V was cut by 4 bases and J by 2 bases, with 12 bases left in between. This CDR3 reads CSVARDTTYEQYF. CDR3 in DNA: TGCAGCGTTGCCCGGGACACCACCTACGAGCAGTACTTC.

This clone was counted a single time. This sequence joins TRBV9 and TRBJ1-1; 9 bases map to TRBD1. There are 17 residues in the CDR3. The germline V gene encodes CDR1 SGDLS and CDR2 YYNGEE. The V and J ends lost 6 bases and 1 base, in that order; junction bases with no gene match: 13. CDR3 protein: CASTPRGQGPSNTEAFF. In DNA, the CDR3 is TGTGCCAGCACCCCACGGGGACAGGGCCCTTCGAACACTGAAGCTTTCTTT.

J is TRBJ2-5 and V is TRBV7-6, with 12 bases fitting TRBD1. CDR3 length: 16 amino acids. V was pared by 5 bases and J by 4 bases, with 8 bases of the junction left unmatched. CDR1 is SGHVS, CDR2 FNYEAQ, per germline. The CDR3 coding sequence is TGTGCCAGCAGCCCCCGGGACAGGGGGCGCCCAGAGACCCAGTACTTC. Translation: CASSPRDRGRPETQYF.

This chain connects TRBV30 to TRBJ1-4, with 7 bases matching TRBD1. CDR3 length: 14 residues. J lost 6 bases, V lost 5 bases, and 9 bases had no gene match. Germline V gene sequence: CDR1 GTSNPN, CDR2 SVGIG (reference sequence). The CDR3 sequence: CAWHRGGGDEKLFF. CDR3 nucleotides: TGTGCCTGGCACAGGGGAGGTGGAGATGAAAAACTGTTTTTT.